This passage covers 5 T cell receptor beta chains from one sample sequenced in a study of cytomegalovirus exposure and HLA in healthy donors. The PCR had 60 Vbeta and 13 Jbeta primers. Clones were sequenced by immunoSEQ multiplex PCR, and TCRdb holds only the in-frame ones, with some missing. The data contain approximately 150,000 clones, about 80% of them singletons. Specimen: PBMCs. The receptors derive from a man in his forties in good health and CMV-seronegative.

This CDR3 is CASSARASLNQHF. Here the CDR3 DNA reads TGTGCCAGCAGCGCCAGGGCCTCCCTCAATCAGCATTTT. J is TRBJ1-5 and V is TRBV5-5, with D tentatively TRBD1 (5 bases). The CDR3 has 13 residues. Germline assignment: CDR1 SGHKS and CDR2 YYEKEE (reference sequence). Trimming pared 4 bases from V and 13 bases from J, leaving 18 bases between.

The CDR3 DNA follows: TGTGCCAGCAGCAGGGCCGGGACACGTCAAGAGACCCAGTACTTC. Its translation: CASSRAGTRQETQYF. V gene TRBV5-4 combines with J gene TRBJ2-5, with D perhaps TRBD1 (6 bases). V was pared by 4 bases and J by 2 bases, with 15 bases between. The CDR3 loop spans 15 amino acids. Looked up from germline, CDR1 is SGHNT and CDR2 is YYREEE (reference sequence).

The chain joins TRBV27 to TRBJ1-1; D gene ambiguous. CDR3 size: 14 residues. Germline CDR1 and CDR2: MNHEY and SMNVEV (reference sequence). Trimming shortened V by 0 bases and J by 11 bases, and 16 bases separated the two germline ends. In nucleotides, the CDR3 is TGTGCCAGCAGTTTATCGATCAGTAGCCTTAGGGCTTTCTTT. Translated, it gives CASSLSISSLRAFF.

In its sample, this clone was seen a few times. The chain recombines TRBV7-9 with TRBJ2-1, with TRBD1 matching 7 bases. This CDR3 is 16 amino acids long. Germline CDR1 is SEHNR and CDR2 is FQNEAQ (reference sequence). The junction had 3 bases not matched to a gene; V was cut back by 1 base and J by 0 bases. The CDR3 nucleotides read TGTGCCAGCAGCTTAGGCAGGGGGAGCTCCTACAATGAGCAGTTCTTC. Its translation is CASSLGRGSSYNEQFF.

This rearrangement joins TRBV7-8 to TRBJ2-3; D gene uncertain. In germline, CDR1 is SGHVS, CDR2 FQNEAQ. The CDR3 runs to 12 residues. V was cut by 2 bases and J by 4 bases, with 4 bases left in between. CDR3 coding DNA: TGTGCCAGCAGCTTAATCTCAGATACGCAGTATTTT. This codes for CASSLISDTQYF.